Listed here is a single T cell receptor (beta chain). As yet, its antigen is unknown. This sample was taken from a study of OX40 agonist ivuxolimab in advanced cancers. Study-level findings and limits: In general, CD8+ T cells held more expanded clones than CD4+ did, on average. The specificity for antigen of the expanded peripheral T cells was not determined.

The table came from immunoSEQ multiplex PCR; TCRdb's copy has only in-frame clones and leaves some out. The sample has tens of thousands of clones; 90% to 95% are singletons. Collection of blood occurred at baseline, at cycle 4 day 1, and at cycle 7 day 1. Germline V gives CDR1 MNHEY, CDR2 SVGAGI. The CDR3 totals 14 residues. Trimming took off 0 bases at V and 7 bases at J, with 10 bases between the two ends. The material was CD4+ or CD8+ T cells sorted from blood, obtained in a trial of the OX40 agonist ivuxolimab. The rearrangement links TRBV6-5 to TRBJ2-1; TRBD1 might be the D (5 bases). The TCR was taken from an adult with an advanced solid tumor such as melanoma, head and neck, liver or kidney cancer. Here the CDR3 reads CASSYSGPGNEQFF. In nucleotides, the CDR3 is TGTGCCAGCAGTTACTCGGGGCCCGGAAATGAGCAGTTCTTC.